The present entry profiles one T cell receptor beta chain with its context. The CDR3 loop spans 14 amino acids. V was clipped by 9 bases and J by 3 bases, with 17 bases between them. CDR1 and CDR2 from the germline V gene are MGHRA and YSYEKL. These data belong to a study of tumor-infiltrating lymphocytes in primary liver carcinoma. Extraction of RNA together with DNA used about 17-34 mg of unsorted bulk tissue. Total RNA amounting to 500 ng was the source from which TCR beta cDNA was made with a constant-region primer. Slightly modified ARM-PCR with three nested multiplex PCR rounds yielded TCR beta libraries. With TRBV1-TRBV30 forward primers and a C-beta reverse primer, the first two PCR rounds were run for 10 to 11 cycles each. TCRdb analysed the multiplex PCR reads with MiXCR anew, one entry per CDR3 protein. The table records about 120,000 distinct CDR3 sequences, approximately 71% of them present only once.

V and J are TRBV4-1 and TRBJ2-5, with D unresolved. The sample consisted of tumor-adjacent normal liver tissue. The receptor's source is a woman aged 60-70 years with primary liver carcinoma and hepatitis B virus infection. The CDR3, as DNA: TGCGCCAGTAGCTACGTCGGAGCAGAAGAGACCCAGTACTTC. Translated, it gives CASSYVGAEETQYF.